This note documents a single T cell receptor beta chain sequence. The repertoire was sequenced with immunoSEQ multiplex PCR; TCRdb's copy has only in-frame clones and lacks some. The sample records about 120,000 clones, roughly 87% being singletons. The CDR3 length is 16 residues. V trimming: 6 bases; J trimming: 4 bases; junction bases outside the gene matches: 8. Germline V gene lookup returns CDR1 MNHEY and CDR2 SMNVEV (reference sequence). This entry belongs to a study of T cell responses to AZD1222 COVID-19 vaccine. The chain joins TRBV27 to TRBJ2-1; 11 bases are a match to TRBD2. Material: peripheral blood, obtained on day 0 of AZD1222 vaccination. The sequence derives from an adult in good health. The CDR3 DNA reads TGTGCCAGCAGGTTAGCGGGGGGGGCGAGTTACAATGAGCAGTTCTTC. It yields the protein CASRLAGGASYNEQFF.